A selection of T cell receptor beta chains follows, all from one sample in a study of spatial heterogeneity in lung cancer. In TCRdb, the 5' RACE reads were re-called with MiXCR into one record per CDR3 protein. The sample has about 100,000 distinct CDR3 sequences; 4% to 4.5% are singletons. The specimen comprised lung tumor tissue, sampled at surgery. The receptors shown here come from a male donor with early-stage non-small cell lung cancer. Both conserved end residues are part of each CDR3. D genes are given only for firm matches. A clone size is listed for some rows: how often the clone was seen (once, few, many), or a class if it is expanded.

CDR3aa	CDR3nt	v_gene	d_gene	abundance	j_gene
CASGQGVNYGYTF	TGTGCCAGCGGACAGGGGGTTAACTATGGCTACACCTTC	TRBV18	TRBD1	many	TRBJ1-2
CASSAQGDQPQHF	TGTGCCAGCAGTGCGCAAGGGGATCAGCCCCAGCATTTT	TRBV6-1	NA	NA	TRBJ1-5
CASSFPALNTDTQYF	TGTGCCAGCAGCTTTCCCGCGCTAAACACAGATACGCAGTATTTT	TRBV7-9	NA	NA	TRBJ2-3
CASSPLRGTYNEQFF	TGTGCCAGTAGTCCCCTGCGGGGAACCTACAATGAGCAGTTCTTC	TRBV19	NA	many	TRBJ2-1
CASSLLARMNTEAFF	TGTGCCAGCAGTTTATTGGCGAGAATGAACACTGAAGCTTTCTTT	TRBV28	NA	many	TRBJ1-1
CSANQQGRSGGYTF	TGCAGTGCGAATCAACAGGGTCGGTCTGGCGGCTACACCTTC	TRBV20-1	NA	many	TRBJ1-2
CASSRERGNSPLHF	TGTGCCAGCTCCCGAGAAAGGGGGAATTCACCCCTCCACTTT	TRBV18	NA	NA	TRBJ1-6
CASSQGFGWETDTQYF	TGTGCCAGCAGCCAAGGATTCGGCTGGGAGACAGATACGCAGTATTTT	TRBV3-1	NA	many	TRBJ2-3
CASSQAPREGPYNEQFF	TGCGCCAGCAGCCAAGCCCCACGGGAGGGACCTTACAATGAGCAGTTCTTC	TRBV4-1	TRBD2	many	TRBJ2-1
CSVDGGSEKLFF	TGCAGCGTTGACGGGGGTAGTGAAAAACTGTTTTTT	TRBV29-1	NA	many	TRBJ1-4
CSVETGRDEQFF	TGCAGCGTTGAAACGGGGAGGGATGAGCAGTTCTTC	TRBV29-1	TRBD2	NA	TRBJ2-1
CASSVRGGPINEQYF	TGTGCCAGCAGCGTTAGGGGCGGACCTATCAACGAGCAGTACTTC	TRBV9	NA	many	TRBJ2-7
CASSSIGNSPLHF	TGCGCCAGCAGCTCAATTGGAAATTCACCCCTCCACTTT	TRBV5-1	NA	many	TRBJ1-6
CASSETRGSGYEQYF	TGTGCCAGCAGTGAAACCAGGGGATCGGGATACGAGCAGTACTTC	TRBV6-1	NA	many	TRBJ2-7
CSSSYLWEAGEQYF	TGTTCCAGCAGTTATCTTTGGGAGGCCGGCGAGCAGTACTTC	TRBV6-2/TRBV6-3	NA	NA	TRBJ2-7
CASSPLTGEKLFF	TGTGCCAGCAGCCCCCTGACGGGTGAAAAACTGTTTTTT	TRBV7-9	NA	many	TRBJ1-4